These T cell receptor beta chains were read from a single sample in a study of control samples from healthy donors and cancer patients. Using immunoSEQ multiplex PCR, the repertoire was profiled, and TCRdb retains in-frame clones only, with some absent. The sample holds about 180,000 clones, roughly 94% seen once. Sequenced: blood. All receptors come from a woman aged 18-29 years in good health. CDR3s include the opening cysteine and the closing phenylalanine or tryptophan. A D gene is named only where the DNA matches it firmly. Size is omitted from some rows. Given values are once, few, many or a class for expanded clones.

clone size,V gene,J gene,D gene,CDR3 DNA,CDR3 protein
-,TRBV6-1,TRBJ2-7,-,TGTGCCAGCAGTGAACAGGACGGCTACGAGCAGTACTTC,CASSEQDGYEQYF
-,TRBV19,TRBJ2-5,TRBD2,TGTGCTGTACGGGCTAGCGGCCAAGAGACCCAGTACTTC,CAVRASGQETQYF
-,TRBV28,TRBJ1-3,-,TGTGCCAGCACCTATCGCAGCTCTGGAAACACCATATATTTT,CASTYRSSGNTIYF
-,TRBV7-9,TRBJ2-2,-,TGTGCCAGCAGCGAACCATCAGTTGGGAACACCGGGGAGCTGTTTTTT,CASSEPSVGNTGELFF
-,TRBV3-1/TRBV3-2,TRBJ1-1,-,TGTGCCAGCAGCCCACCCAGAACAATAAGACGGGCTTTCTTT,CASSPPRTIRRAFF
-,TRBV5-1,TRBJ2-5,TRBD2,TGCGCCAGCAGCTTGGCAGTAGCGGGGGGGCAAGAGACCCAGTACTTC,CASSLAVAGGQETQYF
-,TRBV2,TRBJ2-7,TRBD2,TGTGCCGCCGACAGGAGCGGGAGGGGATCCTACGAGCAGTACTTC,CAADRSGRGSYEQYF
-,TRBV5-1,TRBJ1-4,-,TGCGCCAGCAGCTTGTTGGGACAAGGGTTAACTAATGAAAAACTGTTTTTT,CASSLLGQGLTNEKLFF
few,TRBV28,TRBJ1-6,TRBD1,TGTGCCAGCAGTTCCGGACAGGGCGTGGGGGCCCTCCACTTT,CASSSGQGVGALHF
-,TRBV9,TRBJ1-1,TRBD1,TGTGCCAGCAGCGCAGGGGGATTGACTGAAGCTTTCTTT,CASSAGGLTEAFF
-,TRBV24-1,TRBJ2-1,-,TGTGCCACCAGTGATTTAAGGTCCCAGTTCTTC,CATSDLRSQFF
-,TRBV28,TRBJ1-2,-,TGTGCCAGCAGTTACCCGCGGGGGGCTTATACCTTC,CASSYPRGAYTF
-,TRBV6-5,TRBJ1-6,-,TGTGCCAGCAGACATGACAATTCACCCCTCCACTTT,CASRHDNSPLHF
-,TRBV6-6,TRBJ1-2,TRBD1,TGTGCCAGCAGCCAGATGAGGGGGCCTGGAGGAGGCTACACCTTC,CASSQMRGPGGGYTF
-,TRBV6-6,TRBJ2-5,-,TGTGCCAGCATGCGGGACGGCAAAGAGACCCAGTACTTC,CASMRDGKETQYF
-,TRBV6-5,TRBJ2-7,-,TGTGCCAGCCGGAGAGTTTACTCCTACGAGCAGTACTTC,CASRRVYSYEQYF
-,TRBV27,TRBJ2-1,TRBD2,TGTGCCAGCAACCCCCGAGCGGGGAGCTCCTACAATGAGCAGTTCTTC,CASNPRAGSSYNEQFF
-,TRBV6-5,TRBJ1-3,-,TGTGCCAGCAGTCCGTCCGGGACCGCTGGAAACACCATATATTTT,CASSPSGTAGNTIYF
-,TRBV11-3,TRBJ2-5,TRBD2,TGTGCCAGCAGCTTGCGACTAGCGGGAGGAGAGACCCAGTACTTC,CASSLRLAGGETQYF
-,TRBV7-9,TRBJ2-7,-,TGTGCCAGCAGGGAGGACAGCTCCTACGAGCAGTACTTC,CASREDSSYEQYF
-,TRBV7-2,TRBJ1-1,TRBD1,TGTGCCAGCAGCTTATTCCAGGGGGACACTGAAGCTTTCTTT,CASSLFQGDTEAFF
-,TRBV5-1,TRBJ1-6,TRBD1,TGCGCCAGCAGCTTGACAGGGGGATATAATTCACCCCTCCACTTT,CASSLTGGYNSPLHF
-,TRBV10-3,TRBJ1-2,-,TGTGCCATCAGTGTGGAGACCAACTATGGCTACACCTTC,CAISVETNYGYTF
-,TRBV18,TRBJ1-1,TRBD1,TGTGCCAGCTCTCTGGGACAGATTTTGAACACTGAAGCTTTCTTT,CASSLGQILNTEAFF
-,TRBV7-8,TRBJ1-1,-,TGTGCCAGCAGCTTATCGAAATCCCCGGGGGAGAAGAAGGTGAACACTGAAGCTTTCTTT,CASSLSKSPGEKKVNTEAFF
-,TRBV18,TRBJ1-2,-,TGTGCCAGCTCACCTAGGACGGGAGGGGAAGGGTCACGCTACACCTTC,CASSPRTGGEGSRYTF
-,TRBV11-2,TRBJ1-1,-,TGTGCCAGCAGCTTGAGTGGGGATGATGAAGCTTTCTTT,CASSLSGDDEAFF
-,TRBV3-1/TRBV3-2,TRBJ2-3,TRBD2,TGTGCCAGCAGCCAAATCCGGACTAGCGGGTTCACAGATACGCAGTATTTT,CASSQIRTSGFTDTQYF
once,TRBV19,TRBJ1-5,-,TGTGCCAGTAGTCCCGGGGGGTATTTTCAGCCCCAGCATTTT,CASSPGGYFQPQHF